Described below is a single T cell receptor (beta chain) sequence and its context. The sample belongs to a study of blood T cell repertoires in COVID-19. About the research overall: The cDNA or gDNA used as material had been derived from T cells, B-cell-depleted T cells, or PBMCs.

Germline V gene lookup returns CDR1 LNHDA and CDR2 SQIVND (reference sequence). With V trimmed by 6 bases and J by 10 bases, 15 bases remained unmatched. The CDR3 has 16 amino acids. The repertoire was sequenced with immunoSEQ multiplex PCR; TCRdb's copy has only in-frame clones and lacks some. The table has 100,000 to 150,000 clones, 86% seen once; the top ten hold roughly 7.9%. The sequenced sample consisted of peripheral blood. This chain links TRBV19 with TRBJ1-4; 9 nucleotides align to TRBD1. This sequence was found in a man aged 65-85 years who had recovered from COVID-19. As DNA, the CDR3 is TGTGCCAGTAGCGATATTACCGGGACAGGGATCGGAAAACTGTTTTTT. Residues: CASSDITGTGIGKLFF.